Sequencing of this T cell receptor (beta chain) was carried out in a study of lymphopenia after photon versus proton radiotherapy. Trimming took off 0 bases at V and 6 bases at J, with 12 bases between the two ends. This CDR3 spans 15 amino acids. CDR1 is LGHNA and CDR2 is YSLEER in the germline V gene. This clone was observed a handful of times. The protocol was immunoSEQ multiplex PCR, while the TCRdb copy is restricted to in-frame clones and leaves out a portion. Among tens of thousands of clones listed, around 83% were seen once. This sequence joins TRBV4-3 and TRBJ1-5, with D possibly TRBD1 on 5 matching bases. The clonotype comes from a woman aged 45-59 years with pancreatic cancer. The input for sequencing was peripheral blood, taken from a patient treated with photon-based radiotherapy. This CDR3 is CASSQDLFRVQPQHF. CDR3 DNA: TGCGCCAGCAGCCAAGACCTTTTCAGGGTTCAGCCCCAGCATTTT.